These T cell receptor beta chains were read from a single sample in a study of T cell clonotyping in hematopoietic cell transplantation. Sequencing was performed with immunoSEQ multiplex PCR; in TCRdb, only in-frame clones are kept and a portion is missing. Among some 9,700 clones listed, around 97% were seen once. The starting material was peripheral blood mononuclear cells, obtained 100 days after allogeneic stem cell transplant. These receptor sequences come from a male patient aged 60 to 75 who had an allogeneic stem cell transplant from a related donor, so the T cells may come from the graft donor. Some clones in this sample may be carry-over from other donors' samples. The CDR3 runs from the conserved cysteine through the conserved F or W. A D gene is named only where the DNA matches it firmly. Only some rows state a clone size, as once, few, many or a class for expanded clones.

D	size	V	J	CDR3	DNA
TRBD2	.	TRBV5-1	TRBJ2-5	CASSLRLAGQQETQYF	TGCGCCAGCAGCTTAAGACTAGCGGGGCAGCAAGAGACCCAGTACTTC
TRBD1	.	TRBV28	TRBJ1-4	CASSNPGTGREKLFF	TGTGCCAGCAGTAATCCCGGGACAGGTCGGGAAAAACTGTTTTTT
TRBD2	.	TRBV10-3	TRBJ2-1	CAISDSVGAGVHNEQFF	TGTGCCATCAGTGACTCCGTTGGCGCGGGGGTACACAATGAGCAGTTCTTC
.	.	TRBV6-6	TRBJ2-5	CASSGSGTEETQYF	TGTGCCAGCAGTGGCTCCGGGACTGAAGAGACCCAGTACTTC
.	once	TRBV7-8	TRBJ1-3	CASSLAGRWTSGNTIYF	TGTGCCAGCAGCTTAGCGGGGCGCTGGACCTCTGGAAACACCATATATTTT
TRBD2	.	TRBV11-2	TRBJ2-1	CASSLVLAGNEQFF	TGTGCCAGCAGCTTAGTCCTAGCGGGCAATGAGCAGTTCTTC
.	.	TRBV7-2	TRBJ2-7	CASSLAPGAIYEQYF	TGTGCCAGCAGCTTAGCCCCAGGGGCTATCTACGAGCAGTACTTC
.	.	TRBV28	TRBJ1-5	CASRPLIQPQHF	TGTGCCAGCAGACCCCTCATTCAGCCCCAGCATTTT
TRBD1	.	TRBV27	TRBJ1-1	CASSPPGTGRTEAFF	TGTGCCAGCAGTCCCCCCGGGACAGGGAGAACTGAAGCTTTCTTT
.	.	TRBV6-5	TRBJ2-3	CASRRPEDTQYF	TGTGCCAGCAGGAGACCGGAAGATACGCAGTATTTT
TRBD1	.	TRBV7-9	TRBJ1-2	CASSTTQGADYGYTF	TGTGCCAGCAGCACCACTCAGGGGGCGGACTATGGCTACACCTTC
.	.	TRBV7-9	TRBJ2-5	CASSRIAGSETQYF	TGTGCCAGCAGCCGGATCGCAGGGTCAGAGACCCAGTACTTC
.	.	TRBV11-3	TRBJ1-4	CASSDDGANEKLFF	TGTGCCAGCAGCGATGACGGAGCTAATGAAAAACTGTTTTTT
TRBD1	.	TRBV7-2	TRBJ1-2	CASSQDRANYGYTF	TGTGCCAGCAGCCAGGACAGGGCTAACTATGGCTACACCTTC
.	.	TRBV29-1	TRBJ2-5	CSVEAARYQETQYF	TGCAGCGTTGAAGCTGCGAGGTACCAAGAGACCCAGTACTTC
.	once	TRBV19	TRBJ2-7	CASSIDWGSYEQYF	TGTGCCAGTAGTATAGATTGGGGCTCCTACGAGCAGTACTTC
.	.	TRBV29-1	TRBJ2-5	CSVVSTGYQETQYF	TGCAGCGTGGTTTCGACAGGCTACCAAGAGACCCAGTACTTC
.	.	TRBV7-2	TRBJ1-2	CASSLVRAGYGYGYTF	TGTGCCAGCAGCTTAGTGAGGGCAGGGTACGGCTATGGCTACACCTTC
TRBD1	once	TRBV6-6	TRBJ2-2	CASSAGQGWNTGELFF	TGTGCCAGCAGTGCCGGACAGGGCTGGAACACCGGGGAGCTGTTTTTT
TRBD1	.	TRBV4-2	TRBJ2-6	CASSPGTGSPGGANVLTF	TGTGCCAGCAGCCCCGGGACAGGGTCCCCGGGGGGGGCCAACGTCCTGACTTTC
.	.	TRBV4-2	TRBJ1-1	CASSRDRREAFF	TGTGCCAGCAGCCGAGACAGGAGAGAAGCTTTCTTT
.	.	TRBV19	TRBJ2-7	CASSAQDSYEQYF	TGTGCCAGTAGTGCCCAAGACAGCTACGAGCAGTACTTC
TRBD1	.	TRBV19	TRBJ1-5	CASSSHSGTGTNQPQHF	TGTGCCAGTAGTTCACACTCCGGGACAGGGACCAATCAGCCCCAGCATTTT
.	few	TRBV25-1	TRBJ1-2	CASMGAQGGYTF	TGTGCCAGCATGGGGGCCCAAGGCGGCTACACCTTC
TRBD1	.	TRBV7-7	TRBJ2-7	CASSLGTDLYEQYF	TGTGCTAGCAGCTTAGGGACAGACCTCTACGAGCAGTACTTC
.	.	TRBV6-1	TRBJ1-4	CASSELGATNEKLFF	TGTGCCAGCAGTGAATTGGGGGCAACTAATGAAAAACTGTTTTTT
TRBD1	.	TRBV27	TRBJ1-6	CASSLRVAGGFSYNSPLHF	TGTGCCAGCAGTTTACGGGTCGCAGGGGGGTTCTCCTATAATTCACCCCTCCACTTT
.	.	TRBV4-2	TRBJ1-1	CASSQDYRGGNTEAFF	TGTGCCAGCAGCCAAGATTATCGGGGGGGGAACACTGAAGCTTTCTTT
TRBD2	.	TRBV27	TRBJ2-7	CASSLGRGVEQYF	TGTGCCAGCAGTTTAGGGCGGGGGGTTGAGCAGTACTTC
.	.	TRBV2	TRBJ1-1	CASIASLTAEAFF	TGTGCCAGCATTGCGAGTTTAACGGCTGAAGCTTTCTTT
.	once	TRBV27	TRBJ2-3	CATKLDTSFTDTQYF	TGTGCCACCAAGCTGGACACCAGCTTCACAGATACGCAGTATTTT